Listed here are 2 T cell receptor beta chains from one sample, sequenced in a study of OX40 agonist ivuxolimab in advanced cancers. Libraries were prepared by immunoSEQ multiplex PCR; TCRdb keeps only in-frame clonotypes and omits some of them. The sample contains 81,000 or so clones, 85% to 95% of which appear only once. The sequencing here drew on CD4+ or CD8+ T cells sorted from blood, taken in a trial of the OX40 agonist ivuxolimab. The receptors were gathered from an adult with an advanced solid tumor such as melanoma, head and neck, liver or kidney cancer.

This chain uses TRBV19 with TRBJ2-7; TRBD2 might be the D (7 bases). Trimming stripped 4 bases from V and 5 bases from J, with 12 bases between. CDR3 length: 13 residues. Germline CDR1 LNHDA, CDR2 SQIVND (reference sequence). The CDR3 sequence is CASSKGGVNEQYF. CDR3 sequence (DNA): TGTGCCAGTAGTAAGGGGGGGGTCAACGAGCAGTACTTC.

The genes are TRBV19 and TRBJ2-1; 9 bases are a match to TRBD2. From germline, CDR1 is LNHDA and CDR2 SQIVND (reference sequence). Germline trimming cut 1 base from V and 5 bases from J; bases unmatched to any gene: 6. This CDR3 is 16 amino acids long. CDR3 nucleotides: TGTGCCAGTAGTATAGGAGGCGGGAGGGCCAACAATGAGCAGTTCTTC. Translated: CASSIGGGRANNEQFF. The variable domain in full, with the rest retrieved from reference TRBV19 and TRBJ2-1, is DGGITQSPKYLFRKEGQNVTLSCEQNLNHDAMYWYRQDPGQGLRLIYYSQIVNDFQKGDIAEGYSVSREKKESFPLTVTSAQKNPTAFYLCASSIGGGRANNEQFFGPGTRLTVL.